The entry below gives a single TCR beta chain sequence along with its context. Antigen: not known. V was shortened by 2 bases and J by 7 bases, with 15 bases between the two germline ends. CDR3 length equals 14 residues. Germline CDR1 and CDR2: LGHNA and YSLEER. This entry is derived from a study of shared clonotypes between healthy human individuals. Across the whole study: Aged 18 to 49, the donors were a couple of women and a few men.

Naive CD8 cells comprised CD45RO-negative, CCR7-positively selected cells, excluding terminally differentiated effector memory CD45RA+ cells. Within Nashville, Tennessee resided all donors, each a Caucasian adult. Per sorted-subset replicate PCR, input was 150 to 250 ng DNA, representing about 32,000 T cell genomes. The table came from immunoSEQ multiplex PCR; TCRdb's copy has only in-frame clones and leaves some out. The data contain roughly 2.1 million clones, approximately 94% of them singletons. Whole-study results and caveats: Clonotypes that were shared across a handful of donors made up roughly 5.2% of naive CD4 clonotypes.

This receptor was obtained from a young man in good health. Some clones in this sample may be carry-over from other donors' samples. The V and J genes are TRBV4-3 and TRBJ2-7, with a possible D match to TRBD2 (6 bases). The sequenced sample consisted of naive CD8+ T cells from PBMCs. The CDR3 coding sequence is TGCGCCAGCAGCCAATCCTCAGGGAGGAATGAGCAGTACTTC. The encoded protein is CASSQSSGRNEQYF.